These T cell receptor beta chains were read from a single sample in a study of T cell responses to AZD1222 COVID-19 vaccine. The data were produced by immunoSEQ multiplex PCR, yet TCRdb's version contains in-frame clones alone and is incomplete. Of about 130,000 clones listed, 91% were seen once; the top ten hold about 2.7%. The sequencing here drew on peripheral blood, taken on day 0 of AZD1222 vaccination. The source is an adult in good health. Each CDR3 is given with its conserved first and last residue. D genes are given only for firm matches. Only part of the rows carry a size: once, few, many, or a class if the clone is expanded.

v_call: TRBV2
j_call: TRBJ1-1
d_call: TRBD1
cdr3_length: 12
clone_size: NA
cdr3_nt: TGTGCCAGCAAGACAGGGGGCAATGAAGCTTTCTTT
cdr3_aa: CASKTGGNEAFF

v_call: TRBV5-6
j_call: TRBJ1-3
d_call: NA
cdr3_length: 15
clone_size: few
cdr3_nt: TGTGCCAGCAGCCCTACAGGGAGCTCTGGAAACACCATATATTTT
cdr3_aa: CASSPTGSSGNTIYF

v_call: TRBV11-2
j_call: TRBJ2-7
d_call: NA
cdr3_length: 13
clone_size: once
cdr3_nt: TGTGCCAGCAGCTTAAGTTCAAAATACGAGCAGTACTTC
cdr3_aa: CASSLSSKYEQYF

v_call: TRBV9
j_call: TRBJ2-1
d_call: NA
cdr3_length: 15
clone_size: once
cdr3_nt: TGTGCCAGCAGCGTAGACGGAGACTCGGTTAATGAGCAGTTCTTC
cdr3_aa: CASSVDGDSVNEQFF

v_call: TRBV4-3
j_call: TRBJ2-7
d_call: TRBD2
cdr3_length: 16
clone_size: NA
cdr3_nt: TGCGCCAGCAGCCCAGGACTAGCGGGCGCTGGCTACGAGCAGTACTTC
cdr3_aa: CASSPGLAGAGYEQYF

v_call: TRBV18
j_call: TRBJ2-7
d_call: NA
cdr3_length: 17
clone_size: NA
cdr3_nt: TGTGCCAGCTCACCACCAAAAGTGGGTCGGGGTTTCTACGAGCAGTACTTC
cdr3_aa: CASSPPKVGRGFYEQYF

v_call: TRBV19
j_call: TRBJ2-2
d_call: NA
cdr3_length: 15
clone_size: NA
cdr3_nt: TGTGCCAGTAGCCCCGGGATTGTCGGAACCGGGGAGCTGTTTTTT
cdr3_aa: CASSPGIVGTGELFF

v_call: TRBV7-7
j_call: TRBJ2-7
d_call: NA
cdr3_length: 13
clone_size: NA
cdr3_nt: TGTGCCAGCAGCCCTCTAGACATTTACGAGCAGTACTTC
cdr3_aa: CASSPLDIYEQYF

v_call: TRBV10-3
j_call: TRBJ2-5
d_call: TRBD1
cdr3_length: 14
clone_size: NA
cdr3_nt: TGTGCCATCAGTGGACAGGGGGCGATGGAGACCCAGTACTTC
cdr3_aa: CAISGQGAMETQYF

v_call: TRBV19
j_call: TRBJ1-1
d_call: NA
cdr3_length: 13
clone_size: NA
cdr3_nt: TGTGCCAGTAGATGGGGGGATTACACTGAAGCTTTCTTT
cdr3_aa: CASRWGDYTEAFF

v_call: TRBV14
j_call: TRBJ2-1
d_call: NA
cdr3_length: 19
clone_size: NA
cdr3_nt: TGTGCCAGCAGCCAAGCTTATTCCCAAACAGGAGAATTCTACAATGAGCAGTTCTTC
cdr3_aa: CASSQAYSQTGEFYNEQFF

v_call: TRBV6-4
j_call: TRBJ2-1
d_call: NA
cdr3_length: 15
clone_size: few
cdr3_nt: TGTGCCAGCAGTGACTCAGCGGGCTCCTACAATGAGCAGTTCTTC
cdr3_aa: CASSDSAGSYNEQFF

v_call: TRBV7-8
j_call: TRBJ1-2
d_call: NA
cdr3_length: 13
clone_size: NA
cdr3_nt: TGTGCCAGCAGCGGCCGTTGGCAGGATGGCTACACCTTC
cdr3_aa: CASSGRWQDGYTF

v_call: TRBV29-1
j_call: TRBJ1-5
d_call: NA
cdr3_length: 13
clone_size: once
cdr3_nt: TGCAGCGTTGTTGCTTCTAGCAATCAGCCCCAGCATTTT
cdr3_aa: CSVVASSNQPQHF

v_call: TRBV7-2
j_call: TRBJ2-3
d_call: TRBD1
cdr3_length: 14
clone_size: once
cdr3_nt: TGTGCCAGCAGCTTGGGGACAGTCACAGATACGCAGTATTTT
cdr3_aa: CASSLGTVTDTQYF

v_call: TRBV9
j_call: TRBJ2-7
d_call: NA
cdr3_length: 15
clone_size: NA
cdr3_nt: TGTGCCAGCAGCGCGGGAGGACAGGGATCCTACGAGCAGTACTTC
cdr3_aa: CASSAGGQGSYEQYF

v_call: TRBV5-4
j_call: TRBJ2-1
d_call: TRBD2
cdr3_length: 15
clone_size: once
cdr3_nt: TGTGCCAGCACCGTGACTAGCGGGACATACAATGAGCAGTTCTTC
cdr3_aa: CASTVTSGTYNEQFF

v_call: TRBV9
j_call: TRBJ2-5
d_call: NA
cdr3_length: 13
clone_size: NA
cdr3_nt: TGTGCCAGCAGCCCCCCGGATAGCGAGACCCAGTACTTC
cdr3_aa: CASSPPDSETQYF

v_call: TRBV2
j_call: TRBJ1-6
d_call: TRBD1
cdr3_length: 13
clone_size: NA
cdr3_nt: TGTGCCAGCATTCGCGACAGGGCAGAACCCCTCCACTTT
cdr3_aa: CASIRDRAEPLHF

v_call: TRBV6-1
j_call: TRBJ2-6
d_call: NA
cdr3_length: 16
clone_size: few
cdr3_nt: TGTGCCAGCAGTGAAGGGGGGGGCCCTGGGGCCAACGTCCTGACTTTC
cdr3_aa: CASSEGGGPGANVLTF

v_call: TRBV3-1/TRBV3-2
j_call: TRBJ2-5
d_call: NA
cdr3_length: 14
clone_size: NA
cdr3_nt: TGTGCCAGCAGCCAACAGGCAGGGGTGGAGACCCAGTACTTC
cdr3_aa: CASSQQAGVETQYF

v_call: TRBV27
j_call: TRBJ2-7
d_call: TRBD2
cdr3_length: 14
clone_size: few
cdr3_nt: TGTGCCAGCAGTTTAAGGGGAGGGTCCTACGAGCAGTACTTC
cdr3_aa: CASSLRGGSYEQYF

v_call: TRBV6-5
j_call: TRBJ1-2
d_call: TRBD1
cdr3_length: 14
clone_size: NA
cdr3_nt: TGTGCCAGCCAAGACAGGGGACAGGACTATGGCTACACCTTC
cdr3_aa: CASQDRGQDYGYTF

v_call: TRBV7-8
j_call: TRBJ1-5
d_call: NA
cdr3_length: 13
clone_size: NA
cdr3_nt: TGTGCCAGCAGCCAGGACGGGAATCAGCCCCAGCATTTT
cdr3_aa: CASSQDGNQPQHF

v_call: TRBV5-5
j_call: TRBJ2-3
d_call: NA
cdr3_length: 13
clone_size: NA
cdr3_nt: TGTGCCAGCAGCTGGGGACGCACAGATACGCAGTATTTT
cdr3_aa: CASSWGRTDTQYF

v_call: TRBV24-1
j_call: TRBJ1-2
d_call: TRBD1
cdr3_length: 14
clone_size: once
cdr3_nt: TGTGCCACCAGTACAGGGGACTATAACTATGGCTACACCTTC
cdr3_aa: CATSTGDYNYGYTF

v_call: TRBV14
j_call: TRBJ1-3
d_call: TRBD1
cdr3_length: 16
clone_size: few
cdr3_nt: TGTGCCAGCAGCGCCCGACAGGGGATCGCTGGAAACACCATATATTTT
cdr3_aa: CASSARQGIAGNTIYF

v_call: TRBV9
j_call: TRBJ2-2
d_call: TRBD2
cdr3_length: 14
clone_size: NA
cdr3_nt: TGTGCCAGCAACAGCGGGAGGGAGGCCGGGGAGCTGTTTTTT
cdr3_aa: CASNSGREAGELFF

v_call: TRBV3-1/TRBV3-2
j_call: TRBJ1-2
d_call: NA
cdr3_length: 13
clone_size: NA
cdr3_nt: TGTGCCAGCAGGCATTCAGGGTTCTATGGCTACACCTTC
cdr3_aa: CASRHSGFYGYTF

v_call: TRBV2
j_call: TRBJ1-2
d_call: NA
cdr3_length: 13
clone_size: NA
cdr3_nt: TGTGCCAGCAGGGGCGGGGCTAACTATGGCTACACCTTC
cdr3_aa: CASRGGANYGYTF

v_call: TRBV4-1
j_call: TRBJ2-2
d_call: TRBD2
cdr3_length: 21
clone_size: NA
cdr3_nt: TGCGCCAGCAGCCAACAACCCCAACTAGCGGAGGGACCCGCGAACACCGGGGAGCTGTTTTTT
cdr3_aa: CASSQQPQLAEGPANTGELFF

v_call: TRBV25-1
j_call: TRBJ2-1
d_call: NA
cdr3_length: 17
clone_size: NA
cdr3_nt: TGTGCCAGCAGTGCGTCGGACACCCCGAGCTCCTACAATGAGCAGTTCTTC
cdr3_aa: CASSASDTPSSYNEQFF

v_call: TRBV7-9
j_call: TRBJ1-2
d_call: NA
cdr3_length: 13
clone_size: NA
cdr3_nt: TGTGCCAGCAGCTTGGGCTTACTCTATGGCTACACCTTC
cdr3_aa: CASSLGLLYGYTF

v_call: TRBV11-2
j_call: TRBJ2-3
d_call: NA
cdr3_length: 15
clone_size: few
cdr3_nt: TGTGCCAGCAGCCCGGGACTGAGTGAGGCAGATACGCAGTATTTT
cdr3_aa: CASSPGLSEADTQYF

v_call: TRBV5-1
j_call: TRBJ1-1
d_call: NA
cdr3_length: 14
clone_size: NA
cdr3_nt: TGCGCCAGCAGCGTGGGACAACCGAACACTGAAGCTTTCTTT
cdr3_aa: CASSVGQPNTEAFF

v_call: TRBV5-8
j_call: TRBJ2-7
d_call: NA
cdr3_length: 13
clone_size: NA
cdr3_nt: TGTGCCAGCAGCTTTCAAGGGGCGCTGGAGCAGTACTTC
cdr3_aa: CASSFQGALEQYF

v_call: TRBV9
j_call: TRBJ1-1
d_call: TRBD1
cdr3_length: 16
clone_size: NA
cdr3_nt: TGTGCCAGCAGCGGAGTGACAGGGACGGGGAACACTGAAGCTTTCTTT
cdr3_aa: CASSGVTGTGNTEAFF

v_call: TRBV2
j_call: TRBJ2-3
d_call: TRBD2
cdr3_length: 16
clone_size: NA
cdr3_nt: TGTGCCAGCATCCCCTGGGGTAGCGGGAGTGAAAATACGCAGTATTTT
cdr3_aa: CASIPWGSGSENTQYF

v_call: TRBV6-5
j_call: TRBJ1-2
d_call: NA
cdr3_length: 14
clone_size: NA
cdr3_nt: TGTGCCAGCAGTAACATACAGGGAGGGGTTGGCTACACCTTC
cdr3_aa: CASSNIQGGVGYTF

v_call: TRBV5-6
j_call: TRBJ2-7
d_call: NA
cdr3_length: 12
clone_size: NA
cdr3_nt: TGTGCCAGCAGCTTGTGGGGGCGGGAGCAGTACTTC
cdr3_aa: CASSLWGREQYF

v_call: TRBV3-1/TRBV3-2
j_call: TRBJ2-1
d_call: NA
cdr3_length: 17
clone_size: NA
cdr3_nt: TGTGCCAGCAGCGATATGATTCCCATCCATTCCGACAATGAGCAGTTCTTC
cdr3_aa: CASSDMIPIHSDNEQFF

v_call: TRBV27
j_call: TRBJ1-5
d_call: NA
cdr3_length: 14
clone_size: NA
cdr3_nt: TGTGCCAGCAGTGCGGTCTATAGCAATCAGCCCCAGCATTTT
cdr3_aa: CASSAVYSNQPQHF

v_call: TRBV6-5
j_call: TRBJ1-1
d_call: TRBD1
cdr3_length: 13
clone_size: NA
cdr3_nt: TGTGCCAGCAGGTACAGGGGATACACTGAAGCTTTCTTT
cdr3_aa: CASRYRGYTEAFF

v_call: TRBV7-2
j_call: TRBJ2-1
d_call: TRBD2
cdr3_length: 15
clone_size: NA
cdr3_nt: TGTGCCAGCAGCTTAGCAATACGCGGGGGGGATGAGCAGTTCTTC
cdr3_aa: CASSLAIRGGDEQFF

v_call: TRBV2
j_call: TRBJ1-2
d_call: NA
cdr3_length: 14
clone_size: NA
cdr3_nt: TGTGCCAGCATGAGAGGGACCGAATATTTTGGCTACACCTTC
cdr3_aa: CASMRGTEYFGYTF